This TCR beta chain was profiled in a study of response to subunit inactivated influenza vaccine. General study points: Authors suggested seasonal influenza vaccinations each recruit few new T cells.

Using its own MiXCR run on the RT-PCR reads, TCRdb lists one record per CDR3 protein. The sample holds approximately 500,000 distinct CDR3 sequences, roughly 13% seen once. This clonotype was counted only a few times. Antigen unknown. CDR3 length: 17 residues. Germline CDR1 is SGHRS and CDR2 is YFSETQ. V lost 5 bases and J lost 1, with 21 bases in between. The chain recombines TRBV5-1 with TRBJ1-2, with a tentative D call TRBD1 (6 bases). The receptor was isolated from a man aged 50 to 59 who received an inactivated influenza vaccine. The source was PBMCs from blood, collected 45 days after vaccination. This CDR3 reads CASRLRDTSPYNYGYTF. DNA for the CDR3: TGCGCCAGCAGACTTAGGGACACGAGCCCTTATAACTATGGCTACACCTTC.